Listed below are T cell receptor beta chains from one sample, sequenced in a study of cytomegalovirus exposure and HLA in healthy donors. The method was immunoSEQ multiplex PCR; TCRdb's version includes in-frame clones alone and lacks a portion of them. This table has 150,000 to 200,000 clones, under 80% appearing once. Sequencing used PBMCs. The source of these receptors is a female donor in good health and CMV-seronegative. Both conserved end residues are part of each CDR3. D genes are given only for firm matches. Clone size is not always given. Where it is, it says once, few, many or a class for expanded clones.

d_call j_call v_call clone_size cdr3_aa cdr3_nt
NA TRBJ2-7 TRBV5-1 once CASSIDGVESTQYF TGCGCCAGCAGCATCGACGGGGTGGAGTCCACGCAGTACTTC
NA TRBJ1-1 TRBV6-5 NA CASSRHPFGGTEAFF TGTGCCAGCAGCAGACACCCCTTCGGGGGCACTGAAGCTTTCTTT
NA TRBJ2-2 TRBV27 NA CASSLSQGRAGELFF TGTGCCAGCAGTTTGTCACAGGGAAGGGCCGGGGAGCTGTTTTTT
NA TRBJ1-1 TRBV10-1 NA CASSESGLDTEAFF TGCGCCAGCAGTGAGTCCGGTCTGGACACTGAAGCTTTCTTT
NA TRBJ2-3 TRBV4-1 NA CASSQYRSTDTQYF TGCGCCAGCAGCCAATATCGGAGCACAGATACGCAGTATTTT
TRBD2 TRBJ2-7 TRBV5-1 NA CASSLKFGLAGVGNEQYF TGCGCCAGCAGCTTGAAATTCGGACTAGCGGGAGTTGGGAACGAGCAGTACTTC
TRBD2 TRBJ2-1 TRBV9 once CASSVGASGSYNEQFF TGTGCCAGCAGCGTAGGGGCTAGCGGCTCCTACAATGAGCAGTTCTTC
TRBD2 TRBJ2-1 TRBV10-2 NA CASRGASGGRSYNEQFF TGCGCCAGCAGGGGGGCTAGCGGGGGGAGGTCCTACAATGAGCAGTTCTTC
TRBD2 TRBJ2-5 TRBV7-2 NA CASSPSLPGGNQETQYF TGTGCCAGCAGCCCAAGCCTCCCGGGGGGGAACCAAGAGACCCAGTACTTC
NA TRBJ2-6 TRBV5-1 NA CASSQSNSGANVLTF TGCGCCAGCAGCCAATCAAACTCTGGGGCCAACGTCCTGACTTTC
TRBD2 TRBJ2-1 TRBV30 NA CAWSVPRASGRNEQFF TGTGCCTGGAGTGTCCCCCGGGCTAGCGGGCGCAATGAGCAGTTCTTC
NA TRBJ2-1 TRBV10-2 NA CASRLNEQFF TGCGCCAGCAGATTAAATGAGCAGTTCTTC
NA TRBJ2-2 TRBV19 once CASSIEGTGELFF TGTGCCAGTAGTATCGAGGGCACCGGGGAGCTGTTTTTT
TRBD2 TRBJ2-5 TRBV2 NA CASSFTSGGFVVQYF TGTGCCAGCAGTTTTACTAGCGGGGGGTTCGTCGTCCAGTACTTC
NA TRBJ1-6 TRBV7-9 NA CSSSLGGNSPLHF TGTTCCAGCAGCTTAGGCGGTAATTCACCCCTCCACTTT
NA TRBJ1-1 TRBV7-9 NA CASTRRGGLNTEAFF TGTGCCAGCACACGGCGGGGGGGCTTGAACACTGAAGCTTTCTTT
TRBD1 TRBJ2-1 TRBV5-1 NA CASRLDRGNEQFF TGCGCCAGCAGATTAGACAGGGGGAATGAGCAGTTCTTC
NA TRBJ2-7 TRBV7-2 NA CASSVSSYEQYF TGTGCCAGCAGCGTCAGCTCCTACGAGCAGTACTTC
NA TRBJ1-2 TRBV1 NA CTSSQDRQGGGYAF TGCACCAGCAGCCAAGATCGACAGGGAGGAGGCTACGCCTTC
TRBD1 TRBJ1-3 TRBV7-7 NA CASSPGTGDGNTIYF TGTGCCAGCAGCCCGGGGACAGGGGATGGAAACACCATATATTTT
NA TRBJ1-4 TRBV25-1 NA CASKESGMGEKLFF TGTGCCAGCAAGGAGTCAGGGATGGGTGAAAAACTGTTTTTT
TRBD1 TRBJ1-1 TRBV30 few CAWSALRQGVAEAFF TGTGCCTGGAGTGCCCTAAGACAGGGCGTCGCTGAAGCTTTCTTT
NA TRBJ2-7 TRBV7-2 NA CASSLAGEVEQYF TGTGCCAGCAGCTTAGCGGGAGAGGTCGAGCAGTACTTC
TRBD2 TRBJ2-1 TRBV2 NA CASSTIKGLAGHVSYNEQFF TGTGCCAGCAGTACCATTAAAGGACTAGCGGGCCACGTCTCCTACAATGAGCAGTTCTTC
TRBD2 TRBJ2-1 TRBV18 NA CASSPTSGSNEQFF TGTGCCAGCTCACCGACTAGCGGGAGTAATGAGCAGTTCTTC
NA TRBJ2-5 TRBV11-2 once CASTTTGSGETQYF TGTGCCAGCACCACGACAGGATCGGGGGAGACCCAGTACTTC
NA TRBJ1-4 TRBV30 NA CAWSPREKLFF TGTGCCTGGAGTCCCCGGGAAAAACTGTTTTTT
TRBD2 TRBJ2-3 TRBV7-9 NA CASSVAGGLTDTQYF TGTGCCAGCAGCGTCGCGGGGGGGCTGACAGATACGCAGTATTTT
NA TRBJ1-2 TRBV18 NA CASSPQEGYYGYTF TGTGCCAGCTCACCGCAGGAGGGATACTATGGCTACACCTTC
TRBD2 TRBJ2-1 TRBV11-1 NA CASSPRGLAGAGEQFF TGTGCCAGCAGCCCCCGGGGACTAGCGGGAGCCGGAGAGCAGTTCTTC
TRBD1 TRBJ2-7 TRBV7-8 NA CASSLEQGAGEQYF TGTGCCAGCAGCTTGGAACAGGGGGCTGGCGAGCAGTACTTC
TRBD2 TRBJ2-7 TRBV2 NA CASKKLAGGDYEQYF TGTGCCAGCAAAAAGCTAGCGGGGGGCGACTACGAGCAGTACTTC
NA TRBJ2-7 TRBV6-5 NA CASSYVGQGSYEQYF TGTGCCAGCAGTTACGTGGGGCAGGGATCCTACGAGCAGTACTTC
NA TRBJ1-4 TRBV14 NA CASSNQNEKLFF TGTGCCAGCAGTAATCAGAATGAAAAACTGTTTTTT
NA TRBJ2-7 TRBV5-1 NA CASSEQGNDEQYF TGCGCCAGCAGTGAACAGGGAAACGACGAGCAGTACTTC